This T cell receptor beta chain originates from a study of T-cell reconstitution after alpha-beta-depleted transplantation in children. The study, taken as a whole, reports: From newly produced T cells came most of the T-cell counts and diversity one year after transplant.

It was with unique molecular identifiers that the TCRbeta library was prepared. Using its own MiXCR run on the PCR reads, TCRdb lists one record per CDR3 protein. The profile shows 450,000 to 700,000 distinct CDR3 sequences, over 20% of them singletons. As regards this clonotype: What it binds is unknown.

The germline V gene encodes CDR1 SGHTA and CDR2 FQGNSA. The length of the CDR3 is 15 residues. V lost 5 bases to trimming and J lost 0 bases, with 11 bases between them. The rearrangement links TRBV7-2 to TRBJ2-1; no definite D call. Sequenced material: PBMCs, taken before TCRalphabeta/CD19-depleted stem cell transplant. The TCR comes from a boy in the first two years of life with Wiskott-Aldrich syndrome, due to receive a stem cell transplant. In DNA, the CDR3 is TGTGCCAGCAGCCCCCGGGTCACCTCCTACAATGAGCAGTTCTTC. Protein sequence: CASSPRVTSYNEQFF.